The clone carrying this T cell receptor beta chain has a handful of counts. This could be a read error, since a much larger clone is one nucleotide away. The trim removed 0 bases at V and 3 bases at J, leaving 3 bases unmatched. The CDR3 extends over 15 amino acids. Germline V gene data show CDR1 as SGHRS and CDR2 as YFSETQ. Time point meaning: longitudinal time-point 1 (baseline). Volunteers attending a blood bank in Maryland, USA, served as healthy controls. 5'RACE generated cDNA with 10-nucleotide random UMIs. A single run covered 15-18 subjects with over 190 million TCR-beta sequences. Each CDR3 protein is one row after TCRdb ran MiXCR on the 5' RACE reads. The data contain under 90,000 distinct CDR3 sequences, roughly 10% of them singletons. This sample is drawn from a study of neurological immune-mediated disorders.

Sequenced: PBMCs. This TCR was sampled from a man aged 25-45 years in good health. V is TRBV5-1 and J is TRBJ2-1, with 7 bases identical to TRBD2. Here the CDR3 DNA reads TGCGCCAGCAGCTTGGGTTGCGGGAGCTACAATGAGCAGTTCTTC. This encodes CASSLGCGSYNEQFF.